This TCR beta chain was captured in a study of shared clonotypes between healthy human individuals. This clone was counted a single time. Antigen specificity is unknown. Different DNA sequences within this sample yield the same CDR3. Some clones are missing from TCRdb's copy, which holds only in-frame ones; the method was immunoSEQ multiplex PCR. The repertoire holds approximately 1.1 million clones, around 78% seen once, with around 0.47% in the top ten. Study observations and caveats: An expected dependence of interdonor clonotype sharing on sequencing depth was noted. Clonotypes shared by all four sorted-subset donors had higher generation probabilities than non-shared clonotypes.

The germline V gene encodes CDR1 SGHNT and CDR2 YENEEA. This CDR3 is built from 13 residues. Between the trimmed V and J ends, which lost 1 base and 0 bases, there was a span of 4 bases. V gene TRBV11-3 combines with J gene TRBJ2-7; no firm D call. Sequenced input: memory CD4+ T cells from PBMCs. Subset meaning: CD45RA-negative fraction. The clonotype comes from a man aged 18-30 years in good health. Some clones in this sample may be carry-over from other donors' samples. CDR3 region: CASSLGSSYEQYF. In DNA form, the CDR3 reads TGTGCCAGCAGCTTAGGTAGCTCCTACGAGCAGTACTTC.